The clone carrying this TCR beta chain showed up just a few times. The data were taken from a study of OX40 agonist ivuxolimab in advanced cancers. Method: immunoSEQ multiplex PCR; TCRdb's copy keeps in-frame clones and lacks some. The repertoire holds fewer than 90,000 clones, with more than 75% as singletons. There are 20 residues in the CDR3. Germline CDR1 is MGHRA and CDR2 is YSYEKL. V lost 0 bases and J lost 7; bases outside the gene matches: 16. The sequencing used CD4+ or CD8+ T cells sorted from blood, collected in a trial of the OX40 agonist ivuxolimab. The chain combines TRBV4-1 with TRBJ2-1, with 12 bases identical to TRBD2. This receptor was identified in an adult with an advanced solid tumor such as melanoma, head and neck, liver or kidney cancer. The CDR3 reads CASSQDLFGLAGRYGNEQFF. Written as DNA, the CDR3 is TGCGCCAGCAGCCAAGACTTATTTGGACTAGCGGGAAGGTATGGGAATGAGCAGTTCTTC.